This T cell receptor beta chain originates from a study of shared clonotypes between healthy human individuals. Across the study: Donors were a couple of women and a few men aged 18 to 49. The study, taken as a whole, reports: Investigators collected only blood, and repertoires in tissues likely differ.

The V and J ends lost 7 bases and 7 bases, in that order; junction bases with no gene match: 9. The CDR3 covers 14 residues. From germline, CDR1 is MDHEN and CDR2 SYDVKM. TCRdb's copy holds only in-frame clones and misses some; the assay was immunoSEQ multiplex PCR. This table has some 500,000 clones, 75% to 80% appearing once. In the case of this clone: As yet, its antigen is unknown.

Healthy HIV-negative adults without recent acute infections or vaccinations served as donors. The V and J genes are TRBV28 and TRBJ2-4; the match to TRBD1 covers 8 bases. The sequencing input was PBMCs. The source is a woman aged 40 to 50 in good health. Some clones in this sample may be carry-over from other donors' samples. The CDR3 sequence: CASTQSDRGNIQYF. CDR3 sequence (DNA): TGTGCCAGCACCCAATCAGACAGGGGTAACATTCAGTACTTC.